The 30 T cell receptor beta chains below were found in one sample sequenced in a study of CXCR3-negative and CXCR3-positive naive CD8 T cells. UMI-labeled TRB cDNA libraries were prepared by 5' RACE. Following a re-call of the 5' RACE reads, TCRdb has one entry per CDR3 protein and lacks DNA. The specimen's table records about 51,000 distinct CDR3 sequences. General study points: CXCR3-positive naive cells had more hydrophobic TRB CDR3s than CXCR3-negative naive cells.

Their specific antigens are unknown. Sequencing input: naive CXCR3+ CD8+ T cells from blood. Described subset: CD45RO-CCR7+CD27+CD95- naive CD8+ T cells expressing CXCR3 (TNR3+). The receptors come from a human donor in good health. Some clones in this sample may be carry-over from other donors' samples.

V gene TRBV27 combines with J gene TRBJ2-1; the TCRdb call, TRBD1, lacks DNA for checking. The germline V gene has CDR1 MNHEY and CDR2 SMNVEV (reference sequence). CDR3 length: 14 amino acids. Here the CDR3 reads CASRTGDISSEQFF.

The chain has TRBV4-3 and TRBJ1-6. Germline V gene data show CDR1 as LGHNA and CDR2 as YSLEER. The CDR3 loop spans 12 amino acids. CDR3 in amino acids: CASSQGDSPLHF.

The chain links TRBV29-1 to TRBJ2-7; TCRdb picks TRBD1, but there is no DNA to check that call. The germline CDR1 and CDR2 sequences are SQVTM and ANQGSEA. The length of the CDR3 is 14 residues. The CDR3 reads CSVVKGQDYYEQYF.

The chain is built from TRBV4-1 and TRBJ2-7; TCRdb reports TRBD2, a call that lacks DNA to check it against. Per the germline V gene, CDR1 is MGHRA and CDR2 is YSYEKL. The CDR3 contains 16 residues. CDR3 sequence reads: CASSQATSGAPYEQYF.

The V call is TRBV12-3 or TRBV12-4, the J call TRBJ1-2. This CDR3 region has 11 residues. The CDR3 sequence is CASRTLYGYTF.

J is TRBJ2-1 and V is TRBV5-6; TCRdb returns TRBD1, unconfirmable since there is no DNA. Germline loops: CDR1 SGHDT, CDR2 YYEEEE. The CDR3 totals 16 residues. The CDR3 is CASSPSGAMSYNEQFF.

The chain links TRBV12-3 or TRBV12-4 to TRBJ2-7; there is no DNA to check the TCRdb D call of TRBD2. CDR3 length: 14 residues. CDR3 loop: CASSFLGVLYEQYF.

This rearrangement joins TRBV15 to TRBJ2-3; TCRdb's D call, TRBD2, is unchecked because there is no DNA. Germline V gene sequence: CDR1 LNHNV, CDR2 YYDKDF (reference sequence). This CDR3 comprises 18 residues. The CDR3 loop reads CATSRERVAGENTDTQYF.

The chain links TRBV6-2 or TRBV6-3 to TRBJ2-1; the TCRdb call, TRBD1, lacks DNA for checking. Per the germline V gene, CDR1 is MNHEY and CDR2 is SVGEGT. The CDR3 contains 16 residues. CDR3 region: CASSLGPAGVWDEQFF.

The chain is built from TRBV20-1 and TRBJ1-2; the D call of TRBD1 rests on TCRdb alone, since no DNA is present to check it. CDR1 DFQATT and CDR2 SNEGSKA come from the germline V gene (reference sequence). The CDR3 has 13 residues. CDR3: CSARGDRDYGYTF.

V is TRBV19 and J is TRBJ2-1; the TRBD1 assignment by TCRdb is unverifiable without DNA. Germline-derived CDR1 and CDR2 are LNHDA and SQIVND (reference sequence). The CDR3 has 15 residues. CDR3 protein: CASSLSGTGYNEQFF.

The chain is built from TRBV7-3 and TRBJ2-3; TCRdb's D call, TRBD1, is unchecked because there is no DNA. Per germline, CDR1 SGHTA and CDR2 FQGTGA. CDR3 length: 12 amino acids. The CDR3 reads CASSSRGDTQYF.

This chain connects TRBV7-6 to TRBJ2-7; checking the TCRdb D call of TRBD1 is not possible without DNA. This CDR3 has 15 amino acids. The germline CDR1 and CDR2 sequences are SGHVS and FNYEAQ. The CDR3 protein is CASSSQTGGVYEQYF.

The chain is built from TRBV7-3 and TRBJ2-3; the D gene TCRdb calls, TRBD2, cannot be checked with no DNA. The germline V gene encodes CDR1 SGHTA and CDR2 FQGTGA. The CDR3 contains 13 residues. CDR3 sequence reads: CASSSSGSSTQYF.

This sequence joins TRBV7-2 and TRBJ1-4; with no DNA, the TCRdb D assignment of TRBD1 cannot be verified. Germline-derived CDR1 and CDR2 are SGHTA and FQGNSA. The CDR3 covers 13 residues. Here the CDR3 reads CASSLVLGGELFF. Based on the CDR3 plus reference TRBV7-2 and TRBJ1-4, the full variable domain is GAGVSQSPSNKVTEKGKDVELRCDPISGHTALYWYRQSLGQGLEFLIYFQGNSAPDKSGLPSDRFSAERTGGSVSTLTIQRTQQEDSAVYLCASSLVLGGELFFGSGTQLSVL.

The rearrangement joins TRBV3-1 to TRBJ2-3. CDR1 and CDR2 from the germline V gene are LGHDT and YNNKEL (reference sequence). The CDR3 sequence is 13 residues long. This chain's CDR3 is CASSQDSTDTQYF.

The rearrangement links TRBV20-1 to TRBJ2-4; without DNA, the TCRdb call of TRBD1 cannot be checked. The germline V gene has CDR1 DFQATT and CDR2 SNEGSKA (reference sequence). CDR3 size: 14 residues. Here the CDR3 reads CGARTMAELNIQYF.

J is TRBJ2-1 and V is TRBV13; the TCRdb call, TRBD2, lacks DNA for checking. Germline CDR1 is PRHDT and CDR2 is FYEKMQ (reference sequence). This CDR3 is 15 amino acids long. The CDR3 loop reads CASSSGGAGYNEQFF.

V usage is TRBV4-3 and J usage is TRBJ2-2; TCRdb lists TRBD1, though no DNA is available to test this call. The germline CDR1 and CDR2 sequences are LGHNA and YSLEER. The CDR3 sequence is 17 residues long. The CDR3: CASSQEGAAGGPGELFF.

The genes are TRBV7-9 and TRBJ2-1; there is no DNA to check the TCRdb D call of TRBD1. The germline V gene has CDR1 SEHNR and CDR2 FQNEAQ (reference sequence). There are 15 residues in the CDR3. The CDR3 spells CASSLEAGVMDEQFF. Variable domain in full (rest from reference TRBV7-9 and TRBJ2-1): DTGVSQNPRHKITKRGQNVTFRCDPISEHNRLYWYRQTLGQGPEFLTYFQNEAQLEKSRLLSDRFSAERPKGSFSTLEIQRTEQGDSAMYLCASSLEAGVMDEQFFGPGTRLTVL.

This chain connects TRBV28 to TRBJ2-7; TCRdb calls TRBD2, which cannot be checked without DNA. The CDR3 totals 17 residues. Per the germline V gene, CDR1 is MDHEN and CDR2 is SYDVKM. CDR3 loop: CASKNGRGAFKSYEQYF.

The CDR3 sequence: CASSLEWGIYTF. The chain is built from TRBV5-6 and TRBJ1-2; TCRdb indicates TRBD1, and absent DNA this call remains unverified. The germline V gene has CDR1 SGHDT and CDR2 YYEEEE. The CDR3 is made up of 12 amino acids.

The V gene is TRBV7-3, the J gene TRBJ2-1; TCRdb picks TRBD1, but there is no DNA to check that call. The CDR3 spans 14 residues. Germline V CDR1 and CDR2: SGHTA, FQGTGA. CDR3 sequence: CASSLFGGYNEQFF.

The chain couples TRBV7-2 to TRBJ1-2; TCRdb's assignment of TRBD1 cannot be checked, as there is no DNA. CDR1 is SGHTA and CDR2 is FQGNSA in the germline V gene. The CDR3 is 13 amino acids. The CDR3 reads CASSSRTNYGYTF.

V is TRBV4-3 and J is TRBJ2-2. The germline gives CDR1 LGHNA, CDR2 YSLEER. The CDR3 length is 15 residues. The CDR3 sequence is CASSQDHRVTGELFF.

The chain uses TRBV28 and TRBJ2-4; TCRdb calls TRBD1, which cannot be checked without DNA. This CDR3 has 18 amino acids. Germline assignment: CDR1 MDHEN and CDR2 SYDVKM. CDR3 protein: CASSSLIGVAANKNIQYF.

This chain uses TRBV5-6 with TRBJ1-1; the TCRdb D gene call, TRBD1, has no DNA to confirm it. Germline-derived CDR1 and CDR2 are SGHDT and YYEEEE. The CDR3 sequence is 13 residues long. The chain's CDR3 is CASSQGTGSEAFF.

The chain links TRBV4-3 to TRBJ2-7; the D call from TCRdb, TRBD1, cannot be confirmed without DNA. The CDR3 has 13 amino acids. Looked up from germline, CDR1 is LGHNA and CDR2 is YSLEER. This CDR3 reads CASSLGTYYEQYF.

The chain carries TRBV7-2 and TRBJ2-3; TCRdb's D gene call, TRBD2, goes unchecked for lack of DNA. This CDR3 contains 13 residues. Germline V lookup: CDR1 SGHTA, CDR2 FQGNSA. CDR3 residues: CASSAGLPDTQYF.

This sequence joins TRBV2 and TRBJ1-5. CDR1 is SNHLY and CDR2 is FYNNEI in the germline V gene. The CDR3 runs to 13 residues. The chain's CDR3 is CASSEGLYQPQHF.